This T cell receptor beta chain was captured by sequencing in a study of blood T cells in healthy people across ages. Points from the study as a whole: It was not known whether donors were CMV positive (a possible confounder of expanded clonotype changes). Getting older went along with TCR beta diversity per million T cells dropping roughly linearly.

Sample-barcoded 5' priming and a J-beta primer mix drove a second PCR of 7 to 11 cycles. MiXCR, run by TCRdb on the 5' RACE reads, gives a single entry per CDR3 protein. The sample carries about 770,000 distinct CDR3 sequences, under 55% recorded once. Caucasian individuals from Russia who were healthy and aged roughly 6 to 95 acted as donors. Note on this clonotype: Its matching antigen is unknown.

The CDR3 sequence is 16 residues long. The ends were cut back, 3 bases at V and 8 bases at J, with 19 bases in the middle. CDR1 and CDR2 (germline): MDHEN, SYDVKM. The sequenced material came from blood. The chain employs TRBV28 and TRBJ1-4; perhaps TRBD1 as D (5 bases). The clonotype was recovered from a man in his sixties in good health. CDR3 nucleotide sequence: TGTGCCAGCAGTTTTGCGTTCCGACAGCGGGACGAAAAACTGTTTTTT. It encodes CASSFAFRQRDEKLFF.